This entry is about one T cell receptor (beta chain). The antigen remains undetermined. Trimming left V 4 bases short and J 7 bases short, with 14 bases between. The CDR3 totals 13 residues. The V gene's germline CDR1 is SGHTA and CDR2 FQGNSA. The data were obtained in a study of cytomegalovirus exposure and HLA in healthy donors. Study-wide points: Cytomegalovirus association was assigned to approximately 180 TCR beta chains. It was reported that the classifier diagnosed cytomegalovirus status with high specificity and sensitivity in both the original and validation cohorts. Among TCR sequences, most were rare, though some public TCRs appeared in many donors. The tendency of first-cohort TCR clusters to co-occur in the 120 or so validation repertoires was the finding of a later analysis.

Produced via immunoSEQ multiplex PCR; TCRdb's table is partial and in-frame only. The sample lists about 130,000 clones, about 94% seen once, with 1% to 1.5% in the top ten. The chain links TRBV7-2 to TRBJ2-7; D perhaps matches TRBD2 (5 bases). Sequences were obtained from PBMCs. The origin of this receptor is a woman aged 18-29 years in good health and CMV-seronegative. CDR3 protein: CASSSYSRGEQYF. The CDR3 coding sequence is TGTGCCAGCAGCTCATATTCTCGGGGTGAGCAGTACTTC.